This TCR beta chain originates from a study of technical replicates of blood from several donors. The CDR3 has 19 residues. The germline V and J ends were trimmed by 4 bases and 2 bases, with 28 bases remaining between them. CDR1 SGDLS and CDR2 YYNGEE come from the germline V gene. This table comes from immunoSEQ multiplex PCR, and its TCRdb copy is limited to in-frame clones, with some not included. The sample holds 70,000 to 85,000 clones, about 97% seen once. The receptor's source is a human donor in good health. This sequence joins TRBV9 and TRBJ2-7, with TRBD1 as a possible D gene (5 bases). Sequenced material: T cells isolated from PBMCs. CDR3 in DNA: TGTGCCAGCAGCCCCACTGGGGCGGCCCTCACTCTTTCTACCTACGAGCAGTACTTC. This gives the protein CASSPTGAALTLSTYEQYF.